One sample yielded the 12 T cell receptor beta chains listed below, sequenced in a study of technical replicates of blood from a handful of donors. The method was immunoSEQ multiplex PCR; TCRdb's version includes in-frame clones alone and lacks a portion of them. In the table there are about 80,000 clones, about 91% of which are singletons. Sequencing input: T cells isolated from PBMCs. The receptors originated from a human donor in good health.

The chain is built from TRBV27 and TRBJ1-1, with D possibly matching TRBD1 (6 bases). There are 13 residues in the CDR3. The germline V gene encodes CDR1 MNHEY and CDR2 SMNVEV (reference sequence). Trimming left V 8 bases short and J 4 bases short, with 14 bases between. The CDR3 sequence is CASSLKGVTEAFF. CDR3 sequence (DNA): TGTGCCAGCTCGCTAAAGGGGGTCACTGAAGCTTTCTTT.

The J gene is TRBJ2-1, the V gene TRBV11-3, with 12 bases matching TRBD2. The germline gives CDR1 SGHNT, CDR2 YENEEA. This CDR3 comprises 16 residues. The V segment lost 3 bases and the J segment 6 bases; nucleotides outside the gene matches: 6. CDR3 in amino acids: CASSLSSSGRANEQFF. The CDR3, as DNA: TGTGCCAGCAGCTTGAGTTCTAGCGGGAGGGCCAATGAGCAGTTCTTC. The complete variable domain, with remaining parts taken from reference TRBV11-3 and TRBJ2-1, reads EAGVVQSPRYKIIEKKQPVAFWCNPISGHNTLYWYLQNLGQGPELLIRYENEEAVDDSQLPKDRFSAERLKGVDSTLKIQPAELGDSAVYLCASSLSSSGRANEQFFGPGTRLTVL.

This CDR3 reads CASSYSFFSNYGYTF. Written as DNA, the CDR3 is TGTGCCAGCAGTTACTCGTTTTTCAGTAACTATGGCTACACCTTC. The genes are TRBV6-5 and TRBJ1-2; D unclear. Looked up from germline, CDR1 is MNHEY and CDR2 is SVGAGI. Trimming took off 0 bases at V and 1 base at J, with 9 bases between the two ends. This CDR3 spans 15 amino acids.

This clone came up once. The J gene is TRBJ1-2, the V gene TRBV15; no clear D. The CDR3 length is 13 residues. V lost 0 bases, J lost 8 bases, and 10 bases lay in between. Germline loops: CDR1 LNHNV, CDR2 YYDKDF (reference sequence). The CDR3 protein is CATSRDRSEGYTF. As DNA, the CDR3 is TGTGCCACCAGCAGAGATCGGAGTGAGGGCTACACCTTC.

The J gene is TRBJ1-1, the V gene TRBV6-4; D is perhaps TRBD1 (6 bases). V was cut by 0 bases and J by 5 bases, with 13 bases left in between. There are 15 residues in the CDR3. The germline gives CDR1 MRHNA, CDR2 SNTAGT. CDR3 bases: TGTGCCAGCAGTGACTCGGCAGGGGCTAGGACTGAAGCTTTCTTT. It codes for CASSDSAGARTEAFF.

J is TRBJ2-4 and V is TRBV19, with 9 bases lining up with TRBD1. The V segment lost 7 bases and the J segment 2 bases; nucleotides outside the gene matches: 6. The V gene's germline CDR1 is LNHDA and CDR2 SQIVND (reference sequence). The CDR3 covers 15 residues. DNA of the CDR3: TGTGCCAGTACGTTACAGGGGGCTACCAAAAACATTCAGTACTTC. Encoded protein: CASTLQGATKNIQYF.

The J gene is TRBJ2-7, the V gene TRBV15, with 7 bases that match TRBD1. The germline V gene has CDR1 LNHNV and CDR2 YYDKDF (reference sequence). The length of the CDR3 is 13 residues. V lost 5 bases to trimming and J lost 4 bases; unmatched junction nucleotides: 5. The CDR3 reads CATSAGTVYEQYF. Written as DNA, the CDR3 is TGTGCCACCAGCGCCGGGACAGTGTACGAGCAGTACTTC.

V gene TRBV19 combines with J gene TRBJ2-5; D is possibly TRBD1 (6 bases). Germline CDR1 is LNHDA and CDR2 is SQIVND (reference sequence). This CDR3 region has 14 residues. The ends were cut back, 10 bases at V and 1 base at J, with 16 bases in the middle. The CDR3 DNA follows: TGTGCCATATCTGATCCAGGGGTCCAAGAGACCCAGTACTTC. Encoded protein: CAISDPGVQETQYF.

A few counts support this clone. The chain uses TRBV28 and TRBJ1-1, with TRBD1 identical over 7 bases. This CDR3 has 13 amino acids. Germline assignment: CDR1 MDHEN and CDR2 SYDVKM. V shed 7 bases, J shed 8 bases, and the junction held 10 bases outside the gene matches. The CDR3 sequence is CASKSVLQGEAFF. The DNA for the CDR3 is TGTGCCAGCAAATCCGTTCTACAGGGGGAAGCTTTCTTT.

The V call is TRBV18, the J call TRBJ1-5, with unresolved D. Deletions cut 2 bases from V and 7 bases from J, with 9 bases between. There are 13 residues in the CDR3. Germline V gene sequence: CDR1 KGHSH, CDR2 LQKENI. For the CDR3, the DNA is TGTGCCAGCTCACCATCAGGCCACCAGCCCCAGCATTTT. Residues: CASSPSGHQPQHF.

This clone was picked up one time. The DNA for the CDR3 is TGTGCCAGCAGCGCACCCCGGCGGGAGGGCCCCTACAATGAGCAGTTCTTC. Protein sequence: CASSAPRREGPYNEQFF. The rearrangement uses TRBV5-8 and TRBJ2-1; 9 bases line up with TRBD2. The germline gives CDR1 SGHTS, CDR2 YDEGEE. The CDR3 is made up of 17 amino acids. V dropped 4 bases and J dropped 2; count of bases not matched to a gene: 10.

This chain connects TRBV28 to TRBJ2-7; tentatively, D is TRBD1 (6 bases). The V end lost 6 bases, the J end lost 4 bases, and 16 bases lay between the germline ends. Germline V gene data show CDR1 as MDHEN and CDR2 as SYDVKM. The CDR3 runs to 14 residues. DNA of the CDR3: TGTGCCAGCAGGGCCCCAGGGGATGGGTACGAGCAGTACTTC. This translates into CASRAPGDGYEQYF.